The rows below give T cell receptor beta chains drawn from one sample of a study of cytomegalovirus exposure and HLA in healthy donors. Using immunoSEQ multiplex PCR, the repertoire was profiled, and TCRdb retains in-frame clones only, with some absent. The data hold fewer than 150,000 clones, with approximately 80% observed a single time. The sample was PBMCs. The receptors stem from a woman aged 45-65 years in good health and CMV-seronegative. Both conserved end residues are part of each CDR3. Fields, in order: V gene, clone size, CDR3 protein. Clone size appears in some rows only: once, few, many, or a class for an expanded clone.

TRBV30	NA	CAWNSGTAQETQYF
TRBV11-1	NA	CASSVRVHSGTMGNEQFF
TRBV28	few	CASSTRTGETGGDEQFF
TRBV2	once	CASRDNRGGSTDTQYF
TRBV15	NA	CATSSATGAYGYTF
TRBV6-4	many	CASSDTGTGFTEAFF
TRBV28	NA	CASSAIAVIRGEQYF
TRBV5-1	NA	CASSLDGATGLASPYEQYF
TRBV6-1	NA	CASSALGLNQPQHF
TRBV5-1	NA	CASNRDRGTYEQYF
TRBV7-9	NA	CASTQGPGRVYGYTF
TRBV2	NA	CASSERDRVIDTIYF
TRBV29-1	NA	CSVVGEAKVPGANVLTF
TRBV19	NA	CASSIDGDSWAFF
TRBV4-3	NA	CASSQQGAGSTDTQYF